This paragraph covers one TCR beta chain sequence. No antigen is known for it. This sample stems from a study of OX40 agonist ivuxolimab in advanced cancers. The overall study: A mean age of about 59 years, range 23 to 79, was recorded, and 70% to 85% were male. Findings and limits, study-wide: There were, on average, more expanded clones in CD8+ T cells than in CD4+.

Data came from immunoSEQ multiplex PCR; TCRdb stores just in-frame clones and leaves some out. The sample yields 50,000 to 65,000 clones, over 75% seen once. The CDR3 has 13 residues. With 2 bases removed from V and 9 bases from J, the gap between germline ends came to 11 bases. Germline CDR1 SGHTA, CDR2 FQGNSA. Sequencing was performed on CD4+ or CD8+ T cells sorted from blood, taken in a trial of the OX40 agonist ivuxolimab. The sequence came from an adult with an advanced solid tumor such as melanoma, head and neck, liver or kidney cancer. The chain is built from TRBV7-2 and TRBJ2-1; possibly TRBD2 for D (5 bases). CDR3 protein: CASSLRGGREQFF. The CDR3 bases are TGTGCCAGCAGCTTACGTGGAGGTCGTGAGCAGTTCTTC.